The 22 T cell receptor beta chains below come from one sample, sequenced in a study of blood T cell repertoires in COVID-19. Assay used: immunoSEQ multiplex PCR; TCRdb lists only in-frame clones, some missing. The data contain about 200,000 clones, approximately 90% of them singletons. Sequencing was carried out using peripheral blood. These receptors originate from a man aged 60 to 75 with COVID-19, enrolled during active disease.

CDR3 nucleotide sequence: TGTGCCAGCAGACTCCCGGGATTGAGCACCGGGGAGCTGTTTTTT. Its translation: CASRLPGLSTGELFF. The chain couples TRBV6-5 to TRBJ2-2; D perhaps matches TRBD2 (5 bases). Germline V lookup: CDR1 MNHEY, CDR2 SVGAGI. The CDR3 runs 15 residues. V lost 6 bases to trimming and J lost 4 bases, with 15 bases between them.

The V call is TRBV7-2, the J call TRBJ2-7; no definite D call. V gave up 4 bases and J gave up 0 bases, with 10 bases separating them. Germline lookup yields CDR1 SGHTA and CDR2 FQGNSA. CDR3 length: 14 residues. The CDR3 is CASSSRGPSYEQYF. In DNA, the CDR3 is TGTGCCAGCAGCTCCCGTGGGCCCTCCTACGAGCAGTACTTC.

The chain links TRBV6-6 to TRBJ2-7; 11 nucleotides line up with TRBD1. The CDR3 runs 16 residues. The trim removed 2 bases at V and 7 bases at J, leaving 10 bases unmatched. Germline lookup yields CDR1 MNHNY and CDR2 SVGAGI (reference sequence). The CDR3 coding sequence is TGTGCCAGCAGTTACCGGACAGGGGGCTACTCGGGGGAGCAGTACTTC. This encodes CASSYRTGGYSGEQYF.

V usage is TRBV9 and J usage is TRBJ2-3; 9 nucleotides align to TRBD1. V dropped 4 bases and J dropped 3; count of bases not matched to a gene: 6. The CDR3 totals 15 residues. Germline CDR1 is SGDLS and CDR2 is YYNGEE. The CDR3 coding sequence is TGTGCCAGCAGCATCCGGGACAGGGAAACAGATACGCAGTATTTT. The encoded protein is CASSIRDRETDTQYF.

The rearrangement links TRBV5-5 to TRBJ2-3; maybe TRBD2 (7 bases). The CDR3 sequence is 14 residues long. Germline V gene data show CDR1 as SGHKS and CDR2 as YYEKEE (reference sequence). Trimming removed 2 bases at V and 5 bases at J, with 12 bases between. CDR3 sequence reads: CASSFGGPGDTQYF. CDR3 sequence (DNA): TGTGCCAGCAGCTTCGGGGGGCCGGGAGATACGCAGTATTTT.

The chain has TRBV6-1 and TRBJ1-5, with unresolved D. The CDR3 consists of 13 residues. From germline, CDR1 is MNHNS and CDR2 SASEGT. V lost 3 bases and J lost 3, with 6 bases in between. Written as DNA, the CDR3 is TGTGCCAGCAGTGATGACTACAATCAGCCCCAGCATTTT. It is translated as CASSDDYNQPQHF.

The V and J genes are TRBV27 and TRBJ1-4, with a weak D call TRBD1 (5 bases). V was pared by 6 bases and J by 4 bases, with 9 bases between. The CDR3 is 13 residues long. CDR1 is MNHEY and CDR2 is SMNVEV in the germline V gene (reference sequence). The CDR3 protein is CASRGDFNEKLFF. The CDR3 DNA follows: TGTGCCAGCAGGGGGGACTTTAATGAAAAACTGTTTTTT.

V is TRBV9 and J is TRBJ2-1; 9 nucleotides line up with TRBD2. Losses at the gene ends were 2 bases for V and 6 bases for J; bases not matched to a gene: 6. Germline-derived CDR1 and CDR2 are SGDLS and YYNGEE. There are 15 residues in the CDR3. CDR3 sequence (DNA): TGTGCCAGCAGCGTCGGCGGGGGGGCTAGCAATGAGCAGTTCTTC. This sequence encodes CASSVGGGASNEQFF.

The chain is built from TRBV27 and TRBJ2-7; tentative D call: TRBD1 (7 bases). The CDR3 loop spans 13 amino acids. The germline gives CDR1 MNHEY, CDR2 SMNVEV (reference sequence). The V end was cut by 4 bases, the J end by 6 bases, with 13 bases between. The DNA of the CDR3 is TGTGCCAGCAGTTACGGGACAGCGGGCGAGCAGTACTTC. Its protein is CASSYGTAGEQYF.

The chain has TRBV6-4 and TRBJ2-4; 10 nucleotides align to TRBD1. The trim removed 5 bases at V and 9 bases at J, leaving 7 bases unmatched. Germline V gives CDR1 MRHNA, CDR2 SNTAGT. The CDR3 extends over 14 amino acids. The CDR3 sequence: CASSTGQGSGIQYF. The CDR3 nucleotides are TGTGCCAGCAGTACGGGACAGGGGAGCGGCATTCAGTACTTC.

The chain carries TRBV10-3 and TRBJ2-1; TRBD1 aligns across 7 bases. This CDR3 is built from 13 residues. CDR1 is ENHRY, CDR2 SYGVKD, per germline. V lost 4 bases and J lost 6; bases outside the gene matches: 3. The DNA of the CDR3 is TGTGCCATCAGTGGAAACAGGGGCAATGAGCAGTTCTTC. Translation gives CAISGNRGNEQFF.

This clone was counted once. The V gene is TRBV24-1, the J gene TRBJ1-2; the match to TRBD1 covers 8 bases. The CDR3 spans 14 residues. J was trimmed by 3 bases and V by 11 bases; bases with no gene match: 10. The germline gives CDR1 KGHDR, CDR2 SFDVKD. The chain's CDR3 is CAISDRVKDYGYTF. The DNA for the CDR3 is TGTGCCATCTCGGACAGGGTAAAGGACTATGGCTACACCTTC.

V gene TRBV3-1 (or the pseudogene TRBV3-2) combines with J gene TRBJ2-2, with 8 bases that match TRBD2. The V gene's germline CDR1 is LGHDT and CDR2 YNNKEL (reference sequence). V lost 3 bases, J lost 5 bases, and 5 bases stayed unmatched. This CDR3 has 15 residues. In DNA, the CDR3 is TGTGCCAGCAGCCAGGGCGGCGGGGGGACCGGGGAGCTGTTTTTT. It codes for CASSQGGGGTGELFF.

V is TRBV30 and J is TRBJ2-7; 11 nucleotides line up with TRBD2. The CDR3 sequence is 15 residues long. Trimming took 0 bases from V and 6 from J; bases not matched to a gene: 7. The germline V gene has CDR1 GTSNPN and CDR2 SVGIG (reference sequence). This CDR3 is CAWSVSSGGASEQYF. The CDR3 DNA sequence: TGTGCCTGGAGTGTAAGTAGCGGGGGGGCGAGCGAGCAGTACTTC.

V usage is TRBV3-1 (or the pseudogene TRBV3-2) and J usage is TRBJ1-6, with 7 bases lining up with TRBD1. After removal of 4 bases from V and 1 base from J, the junction contained 4 bases not matched to a gene. CDR3 size: 16 residues. Germline CDR1 reads LGHDT; CDR2 reads YNNKEL (reference sequence). The DNA of the CDR3 is TGTGCCAGCAGCCGGAACAGGGGTTCCTATAATTCACCCCTCCACTTT. It codes for CASSRNRGSYNSPLHF.

V gene TRBV29-1 combines with J gene TRBJ2-2, with 12 bases matching TRBD2. The CDR3 has 13 residues. V shed 7 bases and J 7 bases; nucleotides not matched to a gene: 4. Germline V CDR1 and CDR2: SQVTM, ANQGSEA. The CDR3 protein is CSATSGRNGELFF. CDR3 coding DNA: TGCAGCGCCACTAGCGGGAGGAACGGGGAGCTGTTTTTT.

V is TRBV5-6 and J is TRBJ1-1; 8 bases match TRBD1. Per germline, CDR1 SGHDT and CDR2 YYEEEE. J lost 4 bases, V lost 4 bases, and 9 bases had no gene match. This CDR3 has 15 residues. The CDR3 DNA reads as TGTGCCAGCAGCCAGCAGGACAGGGCTGTCACTGAAGCTTTCTTT. This translates into CASSQQDRAVTEAFF.

This clone came up a few times. The chain joins TRBV5-1 to TRBJ2-1; 9 bases match TRBD2. Germline CDR1 and CDR2: SGHRS and YFSETQ. This CDR3 contains 16 residues. V shed 4 bases, J shed 0 bases, and the junction held 5 bases outside the gene matches. The DNA for the CDR3 is TGCGCCAGCAGCGCACTAGCGGGTAGCTCCTACAATGAGCAGTTCTTC. It codes for CASSALAGSSYNEQFF.

J is TRBJ2-2 and V is TRBV6-5; D is possibly TRBD2 (7 bases). The germline CDR1 and CDR2 sequences are MNHEY and SVGAGI. The V end lost 0 bases, the J end lost 5 bases, and 13 bases lay between the germline ends. CDR3 size: 16 residues. CDR3 nucleotides: TGTGCCAGCAGTTACTCGGGGGGGCCGGTTACCGGGGAGCTGTTTTTT. Its translation is CASSYSGGPVTGELFF.

The chain joins TRBV28 to TRBJ2-6; TRBD2 matches at 7 bases. CDR1 and CDR2 (germline): MDHEN, SYDVKM. The CDR3 is made up of 15 amino acids. Trimming took 8 bases from V and 4 from J; bases not matched to a gene: 8. The CDR3 loop reads CASRPGGSGANVLTF. Here the CDR3 DNA reads TGTGCCAGCCGGCCCGGGGGGTCGGGGGCCAACGTCCTGACTTTC.

This chain connects TRBV10-3 to TRBJ1-1; possible D gene TRBD1, 5 bases. The ends were cut back, 3 bases at V and 0 bases at J, with 8 bases in the middle. CDR3 length equals 14 residues. The V gene's germline CDR1 is ENHRY and CDR2 SYGVKD. The CDR3 spells CAISDARVNTEAFF. The CDR3 bases are TGTGCCATCAGTGACGCCAGGGTGAACACTGAAGCTTTCTTT.

CDR3 bases: TGTGCCAGCAGTACCCTAACTTCTGGGACAGCTCTCGAGCAGTACTTC. This translates into CASSTLTSGTALEQYF. This rearrangement joins TRBV28 to TRBJ2-7, with 7 bases that match TRBD1. In germline, CDR1 is MDHEN, CDR2 SYDVKM. The CDR3 is 16 residues long. V lost 5 bases, J lost 6 bases, and 16 bases stayed unmatched.